These 16 T cell receptor beta chains originate from one sample sequenced in a study of regulatory T cells in long-lasting Graves disease. Time point reported: newly diagnosed GD, antithyroid drugs for less than 3 months. From PBMCs, RNA was extracted and then used to make the TCR library. CDR3-region Arm-PCR and iRepertoire HTBI primers produced the TCR beta libraries. Each CDR3 protein gets one entry after TCRdb re-called the multiplex PCR reads with MiXCR. The profile shows hundreds of thousands of distinct CDR3 sequences, 18% of them singletons. Sequenced here: peripheral blood mononuclear cells (PBMCs), sampled at new diagnosis, from a patient treated with antithyroid drugs. The receptor source for this set is a female donor with Graves disease.

The rearrangement uses TRBV14 and TRBJ1-2, with D unresolved. V lost 1 base and J 3 bases, leaving 6 bases between the germline ends. Germline values: CDR1 SGHDN, CDR2 FVKESK. The CDR3 totals 13 residues. The CDR3 DNA reads TGTGCCAGCAGCCAAGGGACCTACTATGGCTACACCTTC. Its translation: CASSQGTYYGYTF.

This clonotype showed up many times. This sequence joins TRBV12-3 or TRBV12-4 and TRBJ1-3; 7 bases match TRBD1. V gave up 1 base and J gave up 2 bases; unmatched junction bases: 8. The CDR3 runs 17 residues. The CDR3 here is CASSLGPGTVPGNTIYF. The CDR3 coding sequence is TGTGCCAGCAGTTTAGGGCCCGGGACAGTACCTGGAAACACCATATATTTT.

The chain couples TRBV11-2 to TRBJ2-3; 7 bases are shared with TRBD1. The DNA end favors TRBJ2-5, so the J call may be wrong. The CDR3 sequence is 18 residues long. The germline gives CDR1 SGHAT, CDR2 FQNNGV. CDR3 sequence (DNA): TGTGCCAGCAGCTTGGGTATTTTAGGGGGCATGCGAGGAGAGACCCAGTACTTC. As protein: CASSLGILGGMRGETQYF.

The CDR3 DNA sequence: TGTGCCAGCAGCCTACCGCAGGGGGACTACAATGAGCAGTTCTTC. The encoded protein is CASSLPQGDYNEQFF. This chain connects TRBV7-3 to TRBJ2-1; 7 bases agree with TRBD1. CDR1 is SGHTA and CDR2 is FQGTGA in the germline V gene. The ends lost 5 bases at V and 3 bases at J; junction bases unmatched: 7. The CDR3 covers 15 residues. The whole variable domain, remainder taken from reference TRBV7-3 and TRBJ2-1, is GAGVSQTPSNKVTEKGKYVELRCDPISGHTALYWYRQSLGQGPEFLIYFQGTGAADDSGLPNDRFFAVRPEGSVSTLKIQRTERGDSAVYLCASSLPQGDYNEQFFGPGTRLTVL.

This clonotype has ten or more counts. The chain employs TRBV5-4 and TRBJ2-5, with D possibly being TRBD2 (5 bases). There are 15 residues in the CDR3. The germline CDR1 and CDR2 sequences are SGHNT and YYREEE (reference sequence). With 0 bases removed from V and 4 bases from J, the gap between germline ends came to 13 bases. This CDR3 reads CASSLAGLGVETQYF. CDR3 sequence (DNA): TGTGCCAGCAGCTTGGCCGGTTTGGGAGTAGAGACCCAGTACTTC.

This clonotype was recorded many times. The chain joins TRBV15 to TRBJ2-1; 12 bases match TRBD2. This CDR3 is 18 amino acids long. Germline CDR1 and CDR2: LNHNV and YYDKDF (reference sequence). Trimming took 5 bases from V and 4 from J; bases not matched to a gene: 12. CDR3 in amino acids: CATSRRLAGAVRYNEQFF. The CDR3 nucleotides are TGTGCCACCAGCCGAAGACTAGCGGGAGCGGTTAGGTACAATGAGCAGTTCTTC.

V usage is TRBV7-2 and J usage is TRBJ2-7; TRBD2 matches 7 bases. This CDR3 comprises 16 residues. V gave up 5 bases and J gave up 0 bases; unmatched junction bases: 10. Germline V lookup: CDR1 SGHTA, CDR2 FQGNSA. CDR3 DNA sequence: TGTGCCAGCAGCAAGACTAGCCCATTGAGCTCCTACGAGCAGTACTTC. It codes for CASSKTSPLSSYEQYF.

With regard to this clonotype: One end of the junction varies from germline; a read error may be responsible. J is TRBJ2-7 and V is TRBV9; 7 bases align to TRBD2. Germline loops: CDR1 SGDLS, CDR2 YYNGEE. The CDR3 has 14 amino acids. CDR3 region: CASSVDPSGYEQHF. The CDR3 nucleotides are TGTGCCAGCAGCGTAGATCCTAGCGGCTACGAGCAGCACTTC.

Many counts were recorded for this clonotype. V gene TRBV12-3 or TRBV12-4 combines with J gene TRBJ1-2; no definite D call. CDR3 size: 11 residues. V lost 8 bases to trimming and J lost 8 bases, with 12 bases between them. The CDR3 is CASASRWGYTF. CDR3 nucleotide sequence: TGTGCCAGCGCCTCTCGGTGGGGCTACACCTTC.

This sequence joins TRBV28 and TRBJ1-2; TRBD1 aligns across 10 bases. Germline-derived CDR1 and CDR2 are MDHEN and SYDVKM. The CDR3 extends over 17 amino acids. V shed 3 bases, J shed 4 bases, and the junction held 11 bases outside the gene matches. In DNA, the CDR3 is TGTGCCAGCAGTTTCGCTCGGGGGACAGGGGATATCTATGGCTACACCTTC. Translating gives CASSFARGTGDIYGYTF.

Notes on this clonotype: It may be a read error: a sequence one base away is much more abundant. This chain joins TRBV7-2 and TRBJ2-7; D uncertain. With 8 bases removed from V and 7 bases from J, the gap between germline ends came to 21 bases. CDR3 length equals 14 residues. From germline, CDR1 is SGHTA and CDR2 FQGNSA. The CDR3 spells CASGRVSSYNEQYF. CDR3 nucleotide sequence: TGTGCCAGCGGTCGGGTCTCCTCCTACAATGAGCAGTACTTC.

This clonotype was seen repeatedly, ten times or more. As DNA, the CDR3 is TGTGCCACCAGTCAATCCCCGACTAGCGGTAGCACAGATACGCAGTATTTT. Encoded protein: CATSQSPTSGSTDTQYF. The chain links TRBV24-1 to TRBJ2-3, with 9 positions matching TRBD2. The length of the CDR3 is 17 residues. After removal of 6 bases from V and 0 bases from J, the junction contained 9 bases not matched to a gene. The germline V gene encodes CDR1 KGHDR and CDR2 SFDVKD.

This clonotype was counted many times. The rearrangement joins TRBV6-1 to TRBJ1-1; D unclear. In germline, CDR1 is MNHNS, CDR2 SASEGT. V was cut by 2 bases and J by 13 bases, with 14 bases left in between. The CDR3 is 12 amino acids. The CDR3 bases are TGTGCCAGCAGTGAATTCGGCCTGTGGGGTTTCTTT. Amino acids: CASSEFGLWGFF.

This clonotype has a handful of counts. The chain carries TRBV7-3 and TRBJ1-2, with D unclear. The CDR3 loop spans 11 amino acids. The germline V gene encodes CDR1 SGHTA and CDR2 FQGTGA. V dropped 5 bases and J dropped 9 bases, with 10 bases sitting between them. CDR3 bases: TGTGCCAGCAGCACGACTCCCCGCTACACCTTC. Translated: CASSTTPRYTF. The whole variable domain, filled in from reference TRBV7-3 and TRBJ1-2, reads GAGVSQTPSNKVTEKGKYVELRCDPISGHTALYWYRQSLGQGPEFLIYFQGTGAADDSGLPNDRFFAVRPEGSVSTLKIQRTERGDSAVYLCASSTTPRYTFGSGTRLTVV.

Only one count was recorded for this clonotype. V gene TRBV20-1 combines with J gene TRBJ2-5; 7 bases are shared with TRBD1. CDR3 length: 19 residues. The germline gives CDR1 DFQATT, CDR2 SNEGSKA (reference sequence). V dropped 3 bases and J dropped 1; count of bases not matched to a gene: 20. The CDR3 nucleotides read TGCAGTGCTAGGGGTGGTAGGACAGGAGCCTTTGGGCCCCAAGAGACCCAGTACTTC. The encoded protein is CSARGGRTGAFGPQETQYF.

This clonotype has at least ten counts. This chain joins TRBV25-1 and TRBJ2-7, with TRBD2 matching over 11 bases. Germline-derived CDR1 and CDR2 are MGHDK and SYGVNS. The CDR3 totals 17 residues. Losses at the gene ends were 1 base for V and 2 bases for J; bases not matched to a gene: 7. CDR3 coding DNA: TGTGCCAGCAGTGAATCCCTCCCTAGCGGGAGGCCCTACGAGCAGTACTTC. Its translation is CASSESLPSGRPYEQYF.